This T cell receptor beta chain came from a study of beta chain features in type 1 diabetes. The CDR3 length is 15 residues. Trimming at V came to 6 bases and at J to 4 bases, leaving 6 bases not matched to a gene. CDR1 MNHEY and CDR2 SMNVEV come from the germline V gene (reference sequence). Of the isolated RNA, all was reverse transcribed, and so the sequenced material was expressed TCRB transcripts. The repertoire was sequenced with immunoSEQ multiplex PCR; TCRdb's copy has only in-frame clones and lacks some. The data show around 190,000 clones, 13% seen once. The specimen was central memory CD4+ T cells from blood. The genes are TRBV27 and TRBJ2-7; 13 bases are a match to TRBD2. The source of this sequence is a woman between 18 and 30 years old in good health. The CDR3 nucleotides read TGTGCCAGCAGGTGGGGGACTAGCGGGAATTACGAGCAGTACTTC. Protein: CASRWGTSGNYEQYF.